These T cell receptor beta chains were read from a single sample in a study of beta chain features in type 1 diabetes. TCRdb keeps only in-frame clones here, not all; method: immunoSEQ multiplex PCR. The repertoire holds some 290,000 clones, with approximately 24% as singletons. The specimen was naive CD4+ T cells from blood. The source is a woman in her 30s with type 1 diabetes. CDR3s include the opening cysteine and the closing phenylalanine or tryptophan. Fields, in order: clone size, D gene, J gene, V gene, CDR3 protein, CDR3 DNA. A D gene is named only where the DNA matches it firmly. For some rows the clone size is stated as once, few or many, or as a class when expanded; others skip it.

few	.	TRBJ2-1	TRBV29-1	CSVELAILHNEQFF	TGCAGCGTTGAACTAGCGATCCTCCACAATGAGCAGTTCTTC
few	.	TRBJ2-7	TRBV28	CASRPRGSDEQYF	TGTGCCAGCAGGCCTCGTGGGAGTGACGAGCAGTACTTC
few	TRBD1	TRBJ2-2	TRBV18	CASSPGTGHTGELFF	TGTGCCAGCTCACCTGGGACAGGTCACACCGGGGAGCTGTTTTTT
few	TRBD2	TRBJ2-1	TRBV7-2	CASSRLAGAANEQFF	TGTGCCAGCAGCCGGCTAGCGGGAGCAGCCAATGAGCAGTTCTTC
.	TRBD1	TRBJ1-1	TRBV30	CAWSERGRSTEAFF	TGTGCCTGGAGTGAAAGGGGGCGCAGCACTGAAGCTTTCTTT
.	TRBD1	TRBJ2-4	TRBV4-1	CASSQPRQGGNIQYF	TGCGCCAGCAGCCAACCCAGACAGGGGGGGAACATTCAGTACTTC
few	.	TRBJ2-3	TRBV30	CAWSWSGEGTQYF	TGTGCCTGGAGTTGGTCAGGGGAGGGTACGCAGTATTTT
.	TRBD1	TRBJ1-5	TRBV4-2	CASSEGAQPQHF	TGTGCCAGCAGCGAGGGGGCTCAGCCCCAGCATTTT
few	TRBD1	TRBJ1-2	TRBV10-3	CASQGTASLWSYTF	TGTGCCAGTCAAGGGACAGCCAGTCTATGGAGCTACACCTTC
.	.	TRBJ2-4	TRBV29-1	CSVVQGENIQYF	TGCAGCGTTGTTCAGGGCGAAAACATTCAGTACTTC